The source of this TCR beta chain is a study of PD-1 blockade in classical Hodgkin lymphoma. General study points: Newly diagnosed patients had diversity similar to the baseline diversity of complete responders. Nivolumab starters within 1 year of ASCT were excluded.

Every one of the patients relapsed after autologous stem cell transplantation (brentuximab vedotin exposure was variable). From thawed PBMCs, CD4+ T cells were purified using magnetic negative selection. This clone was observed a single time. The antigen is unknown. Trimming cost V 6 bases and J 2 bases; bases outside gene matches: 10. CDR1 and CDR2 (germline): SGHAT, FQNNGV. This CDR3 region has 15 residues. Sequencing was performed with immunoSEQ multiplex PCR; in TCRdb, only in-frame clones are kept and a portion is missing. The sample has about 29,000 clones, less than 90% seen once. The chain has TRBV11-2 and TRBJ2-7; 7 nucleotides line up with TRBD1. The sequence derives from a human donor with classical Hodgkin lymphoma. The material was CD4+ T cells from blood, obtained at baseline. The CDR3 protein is CASSLGGTVAYEQYF. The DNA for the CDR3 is TGTGCCAGCAGTCTCGGTGGGACAGTTGCCTACGAGCAGTACTTC.